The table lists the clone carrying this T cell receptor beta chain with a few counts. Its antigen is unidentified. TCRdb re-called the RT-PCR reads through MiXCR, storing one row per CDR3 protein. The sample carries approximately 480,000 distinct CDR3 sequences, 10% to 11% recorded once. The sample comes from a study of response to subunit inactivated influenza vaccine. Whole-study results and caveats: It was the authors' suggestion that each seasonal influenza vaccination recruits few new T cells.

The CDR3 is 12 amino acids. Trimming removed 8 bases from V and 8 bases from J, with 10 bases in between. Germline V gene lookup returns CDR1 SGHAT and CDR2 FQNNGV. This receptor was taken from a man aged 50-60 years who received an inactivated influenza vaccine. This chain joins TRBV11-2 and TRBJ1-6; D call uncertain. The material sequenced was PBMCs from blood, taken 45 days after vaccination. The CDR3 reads CASAPVYSPLHF. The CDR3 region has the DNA TGTGCCAGCGCACCAGTATATTCACCCCTCCACTTT.